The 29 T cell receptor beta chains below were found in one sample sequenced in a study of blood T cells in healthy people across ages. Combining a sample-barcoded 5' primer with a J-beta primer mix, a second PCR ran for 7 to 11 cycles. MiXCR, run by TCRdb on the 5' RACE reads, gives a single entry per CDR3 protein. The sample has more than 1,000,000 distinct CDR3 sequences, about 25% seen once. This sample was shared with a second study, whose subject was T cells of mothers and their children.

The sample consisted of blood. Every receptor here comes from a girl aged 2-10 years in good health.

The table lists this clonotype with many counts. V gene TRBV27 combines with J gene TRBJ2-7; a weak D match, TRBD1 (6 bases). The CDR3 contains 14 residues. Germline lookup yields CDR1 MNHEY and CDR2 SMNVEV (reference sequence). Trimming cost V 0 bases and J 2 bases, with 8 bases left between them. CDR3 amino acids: CASSLSDSTYEQYF. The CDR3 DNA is TGTGCCAGCAGTTTATCGGACAGCACCTACGAGCAGTACTTC.

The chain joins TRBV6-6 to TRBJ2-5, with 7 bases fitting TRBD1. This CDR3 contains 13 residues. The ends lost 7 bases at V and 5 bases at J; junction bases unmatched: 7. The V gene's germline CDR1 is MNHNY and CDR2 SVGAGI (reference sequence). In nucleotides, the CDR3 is TGTGCCAGCAAGGGGGCGTCTGGGGAGACCCAGTACTTC. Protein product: CASKGASGETQYF.

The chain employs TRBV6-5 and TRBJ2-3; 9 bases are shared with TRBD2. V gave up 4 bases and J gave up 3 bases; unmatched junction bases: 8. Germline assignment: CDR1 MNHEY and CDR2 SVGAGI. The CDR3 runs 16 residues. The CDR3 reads CASSSRTSVSTDTQYF. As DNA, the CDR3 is TGTGCCAGCAGTTCTAGGACTAGCGTCTCGACAGATACGCAGTATTTT.

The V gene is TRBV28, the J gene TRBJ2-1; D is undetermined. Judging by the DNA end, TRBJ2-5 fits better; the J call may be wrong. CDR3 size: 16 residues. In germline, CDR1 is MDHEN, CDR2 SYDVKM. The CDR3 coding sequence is TGTGCCAGCAGTTTCGGCCAGGAAAAATCGGAAGAGACCCAGTACTTC. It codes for CASSFGQEKSEETQYF.

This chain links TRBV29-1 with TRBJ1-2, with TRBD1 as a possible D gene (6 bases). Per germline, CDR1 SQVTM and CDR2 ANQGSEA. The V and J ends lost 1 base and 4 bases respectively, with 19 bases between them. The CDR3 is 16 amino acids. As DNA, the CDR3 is TGCAGCGTTGAAGCGAGCGCGGAGGGGGGTACCTATGGCTACACCTTC. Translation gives CSVEASAEGGTYGYTF. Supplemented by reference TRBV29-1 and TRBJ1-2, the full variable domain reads SAVISQKPSRDICQRGTSLTIQCQVDSQVTMMFWYRQQPGQSLTLIATANQGSEATYESGFVIDKFPISRPNLTFSTLTVSNMSPEDSSIYLCSVEASAEGGTYGYTFGSGTRLTVV.

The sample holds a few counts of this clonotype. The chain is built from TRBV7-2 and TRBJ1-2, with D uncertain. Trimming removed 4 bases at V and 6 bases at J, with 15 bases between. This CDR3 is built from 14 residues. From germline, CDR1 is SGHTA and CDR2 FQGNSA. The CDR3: CASSYSWNYNGYTF. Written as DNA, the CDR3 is TGTGCCAGCAGCTATAGCTGGAATTATAATGGCTACACCTTC.

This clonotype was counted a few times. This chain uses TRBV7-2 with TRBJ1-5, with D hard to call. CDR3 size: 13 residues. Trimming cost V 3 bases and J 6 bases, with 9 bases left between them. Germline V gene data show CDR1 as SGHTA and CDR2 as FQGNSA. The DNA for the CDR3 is TGTGCCAGCAGCTTGCCGGGTTCTCAGCCCCAGCATTTT. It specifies CASSLPGSQPQHF. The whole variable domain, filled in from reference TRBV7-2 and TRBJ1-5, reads GAGVSQSPSNKVTEKGKDVELRCDPISGHTALYWYRQSLGQGLEFLIYFQGNSAPDKSGLPSDRFSAERTGGSVSTLTIQRTQQEDSAVYLCASSLPGSQPQHFGDGTRLSIL.

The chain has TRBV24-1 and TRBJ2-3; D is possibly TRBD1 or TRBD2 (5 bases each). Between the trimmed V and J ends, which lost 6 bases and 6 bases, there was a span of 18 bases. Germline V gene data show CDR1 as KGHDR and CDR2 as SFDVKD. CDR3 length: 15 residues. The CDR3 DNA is TGTGCCACCAGTCGGGAAGGGCTCGGGGCGGATACGCAGTATTTT. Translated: CATSREGLGADTQYF.

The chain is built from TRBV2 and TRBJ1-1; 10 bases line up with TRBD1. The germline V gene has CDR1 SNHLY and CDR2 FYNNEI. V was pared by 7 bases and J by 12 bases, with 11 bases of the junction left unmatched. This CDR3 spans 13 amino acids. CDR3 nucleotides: TGTGCCAGCATTCTAACCGGGACAGGGGAATCTTTCTTT. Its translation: CASILTGTGESFF.

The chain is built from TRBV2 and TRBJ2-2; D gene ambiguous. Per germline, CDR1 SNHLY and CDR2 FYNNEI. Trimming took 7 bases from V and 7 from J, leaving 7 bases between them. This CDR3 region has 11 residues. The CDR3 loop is CASNGDGELFF. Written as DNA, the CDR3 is TGTGCCAGCAATGGGGACGGGGAGCTGTTTTTT.

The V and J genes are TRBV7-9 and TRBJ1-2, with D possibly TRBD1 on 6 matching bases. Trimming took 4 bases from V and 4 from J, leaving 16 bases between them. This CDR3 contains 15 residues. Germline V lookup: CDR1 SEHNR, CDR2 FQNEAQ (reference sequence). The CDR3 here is CASSSLQGAGYGYTF. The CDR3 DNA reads TGTGCCAGCAGCTCTTTACAGGGCGCGGGCTATGGCTACACCTTC.

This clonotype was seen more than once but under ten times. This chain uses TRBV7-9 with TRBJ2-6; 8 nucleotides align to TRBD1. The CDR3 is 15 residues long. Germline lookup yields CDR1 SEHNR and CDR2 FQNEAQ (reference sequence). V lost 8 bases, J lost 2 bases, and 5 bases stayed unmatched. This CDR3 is CASGLTGAGANVLTF. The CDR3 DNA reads TGTGCCAGCGGCCTGACAGGGGCTGGGGCCAACGTCCTGACTTTC.

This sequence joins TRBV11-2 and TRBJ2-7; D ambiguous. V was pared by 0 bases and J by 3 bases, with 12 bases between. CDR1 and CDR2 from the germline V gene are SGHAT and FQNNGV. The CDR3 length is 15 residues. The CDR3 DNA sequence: TGTGCCAGCAGCTTAGATCTCCTAGTCTTCTACGAGCAGTACTTC. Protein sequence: CASSLDLLVFYEQYF.

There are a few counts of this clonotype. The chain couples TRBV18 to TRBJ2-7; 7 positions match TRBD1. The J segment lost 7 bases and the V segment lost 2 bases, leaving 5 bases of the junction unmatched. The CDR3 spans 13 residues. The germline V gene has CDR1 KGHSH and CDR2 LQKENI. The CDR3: CASSPKGAREQYF. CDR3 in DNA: TGTGCCAGCTCACCAAAGGGGGCAAGGGAGCAGTACTTC.

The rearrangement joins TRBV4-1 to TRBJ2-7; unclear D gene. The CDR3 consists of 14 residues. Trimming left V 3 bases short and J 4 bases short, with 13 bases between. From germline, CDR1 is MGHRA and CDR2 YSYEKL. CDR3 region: CASSQTPSLYEQYF. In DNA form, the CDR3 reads TGCGCCAGCAGCCAGACTCCCAGTTTATACGAGCAGTACTTC.

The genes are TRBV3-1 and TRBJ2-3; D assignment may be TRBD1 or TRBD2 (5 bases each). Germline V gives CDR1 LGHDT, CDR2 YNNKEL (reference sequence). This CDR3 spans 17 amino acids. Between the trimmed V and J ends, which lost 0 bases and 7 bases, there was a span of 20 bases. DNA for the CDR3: TGTGCCAGCAGCCAAGAATGGCCTTCGGGGCGATATAATACGCAGTATTTT. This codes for CASSQEWPSGRYNTQYF.

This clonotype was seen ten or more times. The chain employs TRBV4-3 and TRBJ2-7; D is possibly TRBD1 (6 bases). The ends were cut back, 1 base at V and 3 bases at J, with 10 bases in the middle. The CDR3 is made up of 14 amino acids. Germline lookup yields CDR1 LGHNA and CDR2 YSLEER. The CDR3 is CASSQAYRDYEQYF. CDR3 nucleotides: TGCGCCAGCAGCCAAGCTTACAGGGACTACGAGCAGTACTTC.

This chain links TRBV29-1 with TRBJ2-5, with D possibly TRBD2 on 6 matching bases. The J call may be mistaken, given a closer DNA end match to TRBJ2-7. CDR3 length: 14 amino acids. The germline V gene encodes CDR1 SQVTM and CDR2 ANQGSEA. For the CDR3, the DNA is TGCAGCGTCACCGATGGGGACTCGTTCTACGAGCAGTACTTC. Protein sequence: CSVTDGDSFYEQYF.

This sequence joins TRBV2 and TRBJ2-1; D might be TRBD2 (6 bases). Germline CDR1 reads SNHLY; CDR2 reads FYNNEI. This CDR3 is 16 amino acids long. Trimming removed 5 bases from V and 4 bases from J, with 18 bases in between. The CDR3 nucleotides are TGTGCCAGCAGTCACCCACTAGCCCCGCCTTACAATGAGCAGTTCTTC. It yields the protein CASSHPLAPPYNEQFF.

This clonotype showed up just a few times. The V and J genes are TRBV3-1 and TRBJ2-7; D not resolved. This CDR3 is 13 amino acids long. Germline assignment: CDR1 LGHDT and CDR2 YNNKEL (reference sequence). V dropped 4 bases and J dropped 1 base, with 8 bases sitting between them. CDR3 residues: CASSLIDSYEQYF. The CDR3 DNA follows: TGTGCCAGCAGCCTTATAGATTCCTACGAGCAGTACTTC.

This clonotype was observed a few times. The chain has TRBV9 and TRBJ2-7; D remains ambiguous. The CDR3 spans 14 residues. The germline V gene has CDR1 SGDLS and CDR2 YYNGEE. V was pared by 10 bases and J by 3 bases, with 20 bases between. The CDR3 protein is CADPYGPFDYEQYF. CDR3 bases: TGTGCCGACCCTTACGGCCCGTTTGACTACGAGCAGTACTTC.

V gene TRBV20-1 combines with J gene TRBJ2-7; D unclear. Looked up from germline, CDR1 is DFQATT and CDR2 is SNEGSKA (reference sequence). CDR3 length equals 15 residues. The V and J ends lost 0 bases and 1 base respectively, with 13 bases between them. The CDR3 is CSARDFAETSYEQYF. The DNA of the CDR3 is TGCAGTGCTAGAGATTTCGCGGAAACGTCCTACGAGCAGTACTTC.

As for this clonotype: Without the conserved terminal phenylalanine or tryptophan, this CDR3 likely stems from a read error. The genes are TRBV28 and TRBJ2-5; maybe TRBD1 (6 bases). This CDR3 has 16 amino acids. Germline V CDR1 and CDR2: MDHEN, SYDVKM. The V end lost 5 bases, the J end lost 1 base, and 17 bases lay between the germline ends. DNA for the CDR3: TGTGCCAGCAGTGAGCAGGGGTACCGGACCCAAGAGACCCAGTACCTC. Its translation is CASSEQGYRTQETQYL.

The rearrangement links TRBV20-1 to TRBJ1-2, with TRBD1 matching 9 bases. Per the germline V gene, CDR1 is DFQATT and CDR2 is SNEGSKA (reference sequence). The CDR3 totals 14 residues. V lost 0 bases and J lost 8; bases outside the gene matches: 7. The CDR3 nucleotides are TGCAGTGCTAGAGATAGTTGGGACAGGGACGGCTACACCTTC. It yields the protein CSARDSWDRDGYTF.

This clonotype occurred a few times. DNA of the CDR3: TGTGCCAGCACTGTAGATGGGAACACCGGGGAGCTGTTTTTT. Protein product: CASTVDGNTGELFF. The rearrangement uses TRBV7-9 and TRBJ2-2, with D unresolved. This CDR3 has 14 residues. From germline, CDR1 is SEHNR and CDR2 FQNEAQ (reference sequence). Trimming removed 7 bases at V and 1 base at J, with 10 bases between.

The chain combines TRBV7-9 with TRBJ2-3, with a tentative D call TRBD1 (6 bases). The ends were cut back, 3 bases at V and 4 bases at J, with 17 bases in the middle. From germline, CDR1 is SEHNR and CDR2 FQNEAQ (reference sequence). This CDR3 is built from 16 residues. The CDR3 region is CASSFYRDLGADTQYF. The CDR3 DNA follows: TGTGCCAGCAGCTTTTACAGGGATTTGGGAGCAGATACGCAGTATTTT.

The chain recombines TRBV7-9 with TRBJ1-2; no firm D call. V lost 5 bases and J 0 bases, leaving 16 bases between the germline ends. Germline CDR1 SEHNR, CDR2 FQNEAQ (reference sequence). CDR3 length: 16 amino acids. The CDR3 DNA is TGTGCCAGCAGCCCATCCTTTCACCGTTCTAACTATGGCTACACCTTC. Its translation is CASSPSFHRSNYGYTF.

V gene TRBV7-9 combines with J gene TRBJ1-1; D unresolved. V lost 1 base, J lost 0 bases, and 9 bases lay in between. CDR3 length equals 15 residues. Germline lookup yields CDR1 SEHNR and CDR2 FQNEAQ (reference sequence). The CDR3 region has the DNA TGTGCCAGCAGCTTAGTTCGTGCATTGAACACTGAAGCTTTCTTT. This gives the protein CASSLVRALNTEAFF.

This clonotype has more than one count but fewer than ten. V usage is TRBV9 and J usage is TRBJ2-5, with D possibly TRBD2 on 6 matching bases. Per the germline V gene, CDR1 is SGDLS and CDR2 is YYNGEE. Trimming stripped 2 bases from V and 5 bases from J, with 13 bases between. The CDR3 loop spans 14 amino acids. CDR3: CASSVIGGRETQYF. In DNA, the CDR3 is TGTGCCAGCAGCGTGATTGGGGGGAGGGAGACCCAGTACTTC.